The 27 T cell receptor beta chains reported below all come from one sample, sequenced in a study of T cell responses to AZD1222 COVID-19 vaccine. Some clones are missing from TCRdb's copy, which holds only in-frame ones; the method was immunoSEQ multiplex PCR. The sample shows 69,000 or so clones, 70% to 90% of them seen only once. The sequenced sample was peripheral blood, obtained 28 days after the second AZD1222 dose. The source is an adult who received the AZD1222 COVID-19 vaccine.

This chain connects TRBV5-1 to TRBJ2-3, with D maybe TRBD2 (5 bases). The CDR3 totals 14 residues. Per germline, CDR1 SGHRS and CDR2 YFSETQ. V was shortened by 6 bases and J by 6 bases, with 17 bases between the two germline ends. DNA for the CDR3: TGCGCCAGCACTGAGGGCCACAAACGGGATACGCAGTATTTT. It yields the protein CASTEGHKRDTQYF.

This rearrangement joins TRBV11-2 to TRBJ2-7; perhaps TRBD1 as D (6 bases). Germline CDR1 and CDR2: SGHAT and FQNNGV. This CDR3 spans 15 amino acids. Trimming pared 1 base from V and 1 base from J, leaving 11 bases between. The DNA for the CDR3 is TGTGCCAGCAGCTTAGGACGGGACACTTCCTACGAGCAGTACTTC. Its translation is CASSLGRDTSYEQYF.

The chain is built from TRBV7-8 and TRBJ2-7; D gene uncertain. The CDR3 contains 15 residues. V dropped 4 bases and J dropped 1 base, with 14 bases sitting between them. Germline V gene data show CDR1 as SGHVS and CDR2 as FQNEAQ. The CDR3 sequence is CASSSSADWSYEQYF. In nucleotides, the CDR3 is TGTGCCAGCAGCTCATCGGCGGATTGGTCCTACGAGCAGTACTTC.

The chain couples TRBV6-6 to TRBJ2-4, with D possibly TRBD1 on 6 matching bases. Germline V lookup: CDR1 MNHNY, CDR2 SVGAGI (reference sequence). Trimming stripped 4 bases from V and 4 bases from J, with 17 bases between. The CDR3 is made up of 16 amino acids. CDR3 region: CASSFRTANGKNIQYF. CDR3 sequence (DNA): TGTGCCAGCAGTTTCAGGACAGCGAACGGAAAAAACATTCAGTACTTC.

The rearrangement uses TRBV2 and TRBJ1-2; D remains ambiguous. The ends were cut back, 3 bases at V and 4 bases at J, with 12 bases in the middle. This CDR3 has 14 amino acids. Germline CDR1 is SNHLY and CDR2 is FYNNEI. DNA of the CDR3: TGTGCCAGCAGTGACGCCGCGTATTCCTATGGCTACACCTTC. It codes for CASSDAAYSYGYTF. Together with reference TRBV2 and TRBJ1-2, the CDR3 gives the full variable domain: EPEVTQTPSHQVTQMGQEVILRCVPISNHLYFYWYRQILGQKVEFLVSFYNNEISEKSEIFDDQFSVERPDGSNFTLKIRSTKLEDSAMYFCASSDAAYSYGYTFGSGTRLTVV.

The chain joins TRBV3-1 (or the pseudogene TRBV3-2) to TRBJ1-1; D might be TRBD1 (5 bases). V lost 3 bases, J lost 10 bases, and 15 bases lay in between. The CDR3 covers 13 residues. Germline V gene sequence: CDR1 LGHDT, CDR2 YNNKEL (reference sequence). The CDR3 is CASSQGDIGGAFF. The CDR3 nucleotides read TGTGCCAGCAGCCAGGGGGATATTGGGGGAGCTTTCTTT.

The gene calls are TRBV7-9 and TRBJ1-5, with D hard to call. In germline, CDR1 is SEHNR, CDR2 FQNEAQ (reference sequence). V lost 3 bases and J lost 4, with 7 bases in between. The CDR3 contains 13 residues. The CDR3, as DNA: TGTGCCAGCAGCTTGTCGGTAAATCAGCCCCAGCATTTT. Translation: CASSLSVNQPQHF.

J is TRBJ1-1 and V is TRBV5-4, with 8 bases fitting TRBD1. Germline CDR1 and CDR2: SGHNT and YYREEE (reference sequence). Losses at the gene ends were 2 bases for V and 6 bases for J; bases not matched to a gene: 6. This CDR3 spans 14 amino acids. For the CDR3, the DNA is TGTGCCAGCAGCTTACAGGGGGGAGTCGCTGAAGCTTTCTTT. It is translated as CASSLQGGVAEAFF.

The V gene is TRBV4-3, the J gene TRBJ2-7; perhaps TRBD1 as D (5 bases). V lost 0 bases, J lost 3 bases, and 9 bases lay in between. The CDR3 spans 14 residues. Germline assignment: CDR1 LGHNA and CDR2 YSLEER. CDR3 in DNA: TGCGCCAGCAGCCAAGAAATAGGGGACTACGAGCAGTACTTC. As protein: CASSQEIGDYEQYF.

This chain connects TRBV5-1 to TRBJ2-7, with a weak D call TRBD2 (6 bases). CDR1 is SGHRS, CDR2 YFSETQ, per germline. The CDR3 length is 15 residues. The V and J ends lost 4 bases and 6 bases respectively, with 20 bases between them. Here the CDR3 reads CASSLGGTTGAEQYF. CDR3 coding DNA: TGCGCCAGCAGCCTAGGCGGGACCACTGGCGCCGAGCAGTACTTC.

This clone counts as medium-sized. The chain is built from TRBV13 and TRBJ2-3; 12 bases fit TRBD2. The CDR3 covers 15 residues. Germline CDR1 reads PRHDT; CDR2 reads FYEKMQ (reference sequence). Trimming took 5 bases from V and 2 from J; bases not matched to a gene: 2. For the CDR3, the DNA is TGTGCCAGCAGCCTAGCGGGAGGGATCACAGATACGCAGTATTTT. This translates into CASSLAGGITDTQYF.

This clone was picked up one time. The gene calls are TRBV18 and TRBJ2-3; a weak D match, TRBD1 (5 bases). Trimming left V 1 base short and J 1 base short, with 9 bases between. The CDR3 runs to 15 residues. The germline CDR1 and CDR2 sequences are KGHSH and LQKENI. The CDR3 nucleotides read TGTGCCAGCTCACCACTCAGCAGGGGCACAGATACGCAGTATTTT. Its protein is CASSPLSRGTDTQYF.

The chain uses TRBV6-5 and TRBJ2-1; 8 nucleotides agree with TRBD2. The CDR3 loop spans 15 amino acids. The germline V gene has CDR1 MNHEY and CDR2 SVGAGI. Trimming took 6 bases from V and 7 from J; bases not matched to a gene: 11. In DNA, the CDR3 is TGTGCCAGCAGAAGAGCGGGAGAGCCCCCAAATGAGCAGTTCTTC. Its protein product is CASRRAGEPPNEQFF.

V is TRBV9 and J is TRBJ2-1; D is possibly TRBD2 (5 bases). CDR1 and CDR2 (germline): SGDLS, YYNGEE. The CDR3 runs to 15 residues. Between the trimmed V and J ends, which lost 0 bases and 1 base, there was a span of 8 bases. The CDR3 protein is CASSVGGASYNEQFF. The CDR3 DNA reads as TGTGCCAGCAGCGTAGGGGGAGCGTCCTACAATGAGCAGTTCTTC. Together with reference TRBV9 and TRBJ2-1, the CDR3 gives the full variable domain: DSGVTQTPKHLITATGQRVTLRCSPRSGDLSVYWYQQSLDQGLQFLIQYYNGEERAKGNILERFSAQQFPDLHSELNLSSLELGDSALYFCASSVGGASYNEQFFGPGTRLTVL.

The chain couples TRBV5-4 to TRBJ2-1; D call uncertain. Germline V gives CDR1 SGHNT, CDR2 YYREEE (reference sequence). The germline V and J ends were trimmed by 0 bases and 6 bases, with 7 bases remaining between them. This CDR3 has 13 amino acids. CDR3 in amino acids: CASSLGESNEQFF. CDR3 DNA sequence: TGTGCCAGCAGCTTGGGGGAATCCAATGAGCAGTTCTTC.

This chain uses TRBV7-9 with TRBJ1-1; TRBD1 agrees at 8 bases. The length of the CDR3 is 15 residues. Per germline, CDR1 SEHNR and CDR2 FQNEAQ (reference sequence). With V trimmed by 5 bases and J by 0 bases, 5 bases remained unmatched. For the CDR3, the DNA is TGTGCCAGCAGCGCTATGACAGGGGTGAACACTGAAGCTTTCTTT. Translating it yields CASSAMTGVNTEAFF.

The chain uses TRBV6-6 and TRBJ1-3; D call uncertain. This CDR3 is built from 14 residues. The germline V gene has CDR1 MNHNY and CDR2 SVGAGI (reference sequence). V lost 8 bases and J 0 bases, leaving 11 bases between the germline ends. This CDR3 reads CASLYVLSGNTIYF. As DNA, the CDR3 is TGTGCCAGCCTATACGTGCTCTCTGGAAACACCATATATTTT.

This chain links TRBV3-1 (or the pseudogene TRBV3-2) with TRBJ2-6; 9 bases are shared with TRBD1. V dropped 3 bases and J dropped 2; count of bases not matched to a gene: 5. From germline, CDR1 is LGHDT and CDR2 YNNKEL (reference sequence). This CDR3 comprises 17 residues. The CDR3 protein is CASSHGQGSAGANVLTF. DNA for the CDR3: TGTGCCAGCAGCCATGGACAGGGGTCTGCTGGGGCCAACGTCCTGACTTTC.

This chain uses TRBV14 with TRBJ1-1; no firm D call. Germline CDR1 reads SGHDN; CDR2 reads FVKESK. The V and J ends lost 4 bases and 2 bases respectively, with 11 bases between them. The CDR3 runs 14 residues. CDR3 in amino acids: CASSPPLDNTEAFF. CDR3 DNA sequence: TGTGCCAGCAGCCCCCCGTTAGACAACACTGAAGCTTTCTTT. The full variable domain, rest sourced from reference TRBV14 and TRBJ1-1, is EAGVTQFPSHSVIEKGQTVTLRCDPISGHDNLYWYRRVMGKEIKFLLHFVKESKQDESGMPNNRFLAERTGGTYSTLKVQPAELEDSGVYFCASSPPLDNTEAFFGQGTRLTVV.

The J gene is TRBJ1-6, the V gene TRBV7-9, with TRBD1 matching over 7 bases. V dropped 4 bases and J dropped 10; count of bases not matched to a gene: 10. The CDR3 is 15 amino acids. Germline CDR1 reads SEHNR; CDR2 reads FQNEAQ (reference sequence). The CDR3 loop reads CASSSLTGVYSPLHF. CDR3 DNA sequence: TGTGCCAGCAGCTCCCTTACAGGGGTTTACTCACCCCTCCACTTT.

The chain uses TRBV11-2 and TRBJ2-7; the D gene is possibly TRBD1 (6 bases). The CDR3 contains 14 residues. Looked up from germline, CDR1 is SGHAT and CDR2 is FQNNGV. V dropped 4 bases and J dropped 2 bases, with 12 bases sitting between them. The CDR3 region has the DNA TGTGCCAGCAGCTCGCAGGGGCCCGCCTACGAGCAGTACTTC. Protein sequence: CASSSQGPAYEQYF.

The V gene is TRBV15, the J gene TRBJ1-5; 10 nucleotides match TRBD1. After removal of 2 bases from V and 7 bases from J, the junction contained 8 bases not matched to a gene. CDR1 LNHNV and CDR2 YYDKDF come from the germline V gene (reference sequence). The CDR3 has 16 residues. Here the CDR3 reads CATSRRPGTGVQPQHF. In nucleotides, the CDR3 is TGTGCCACCAGCAGACGTCCCGGGACAGGGGTACAGCCCCAGCATTTT. Full variable domain (missing parts from reference TRBV15 and TRBJ1-5): DAMVIQNPRYQVTQFGKPVTLSCSQTLNHNVMYWYQQKSSQAPKLLFHYYDKDFNNEADTPDNFQSRRPNTSFCFLDIRSPGLGDTAMYLCATSRRPGTGVQPQHFGDGTRLSIL.

This sequence joins TRBV7-8 and TRBJ1-1, with unresolved D. V was cut by 6 bases and J by 5 bases, with 19 bases left in between. CDR3 length: 15 amino acids. CDR1 is SGHVS, CDR2 FQNEAQ, per germline. The CDR3 is CASRLTTTFVTEAFF. CDR3 sequence (DNA): TGTGCCAGCAGACTCACAACGACTTTTGTGACTGAAGCTTTCTTT.

The genes are TRBV9 and TRBJ2-7; D ambiguous. Germline values: CDR1 SGDLS, CDR2 YYNGEE. Trimming removed 0 bases from V and 3 bases from J, with 10 bases in between. The CDR3 runs to 14 residues. The CDR3 DNA reads as TGTGCCAGCAGCGTAGGTGGCAGTTTCTACGAGCAGTACTTC. Its protein is CASSVGGSFYEQYF.

The genes are TRBV6-5 and TRBJ2-2; the D gene is possibly TRBD1 (5 bases). V lost 2 bases and J 0 bases, leaving 10 bases between the germline ends. The CDR3 contains 16 residues. Germline CDR1 is MNHEY and CDR2 is SVGAGI. CDR3 bases: TGTGCCAGCAGTTACCGCCCGACAGCGAACACCGGGGAGCTGTTTTTT. As protein: CASSYRPTANTGELFF.

V usage is TRBV13 and J usage is TRBJ1-1; 7 bases align to TRBD1. Germline V CDR1 and CDR2: PRHDT, FYEKMQ (reference sequence). The V gene end was trimmed by 5 bases and the J gene end by 4 bases; junction bases not matched to a gene: 7. CDR3 length equals 14 residues. CDR3 nucleotide sequence: TGTGCCAGCAGCGCCCCGAGGGGGCTCACTGAAGCTTTCTTT. Translation gives CASSAPRGLTEAFF. The variable domain in full, with the rest retrieved from reference TRBV13 and TRBJ1-1, is AAGVIQSPRHLIKEKRETATLKCYPIPRHDTVYWYQQGPGQDPQFLISFYEKMQSDKGSIPDRFSAQQFSDYHSELNMSSLELGDSALYFCASSAPRGLTEAFFGQGTRLTVV.

The CDR3 DNA reads TGTGCCAGCAGCGTAGACCCGGGACTAGTTTACTACGAGCAGTACTTC. Translated, it gives CASSVDPGLVYYEQYF. This sequence joins TRBV9 and TRBJ2-7, with 8 bases fitting TRBD2. CDR1 and CDR2 (germline): SGDLS, YYNGEE. J was trimmed by 3 bases and V by 0 bases; bases with no gene match: 8. The CDR3 covers 16 residues.